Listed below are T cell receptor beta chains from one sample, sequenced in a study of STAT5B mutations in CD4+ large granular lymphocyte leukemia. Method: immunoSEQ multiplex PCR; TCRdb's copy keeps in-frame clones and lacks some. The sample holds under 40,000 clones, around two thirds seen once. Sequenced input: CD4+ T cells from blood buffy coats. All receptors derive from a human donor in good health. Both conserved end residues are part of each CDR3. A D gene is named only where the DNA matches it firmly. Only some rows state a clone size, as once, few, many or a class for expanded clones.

CDR3nt: TGTGCCAGCCGACAGGGATCGCTTTCGAATCAGCCCCAGCATTTT
CDR3aa: CASRQGSLSNQPQHF
d_gene: TRBD1
v_gene: TRBV28
j_gene: TRBJ1-5
abundance: .

CDR3nt: TGTGCCATCAGTGAGTCTAGAGGCTCGGCCTTAACGAGTGAAAAACTGTTTTTT
CDR3aa: CAISESRGSALTSEKLFF
d_gene: .
v_gene: TRBV10-3
j_gene: TRBJ1-4
abundance: .

CDR3nt: TGTGCCAGCAGCTCTCTTGTAAACACCATATATTTT
CDR3aa: CASSSLVNTIYF
d_gene: .
v_gene: TRBV7-8
j_gene: TRBJ1-3
abundance: .

CDR3nt: TGTGCCAGCGTAGAGGGGACAGGGGTTTTCACTGAAGCTTTCTTT
CDR3aa: CASVEGTGVFTEAFF
d_gene: TRBD1
v_gene: TRBV5-6
j_gene: TRBJ1-1
abundance: .

CDR3nt: TGTGCCAGCAGCCCCGTAAGGAGCTACAATGAGCAGTTCTTC
CDR3aa: CASSPVRSYNEQFF
d_gene: .
v_gene: TRBV7-8
j_gene: TRBJ2-1
abundance: .

CDR3nt: TGTGCCAGCAGCCGATCAACCTCACCCCTCCACTTT
CDR3aa: CASSRSTSPLHF
d_gene: .
v_gene: TRBV27
j_gene: TRBJ1-6
abundance: once

CDR3nt: TGTGCCAGCTCATTGACAAGTAGCAATCAGCCCCAGCATTTT
CDR3aa: CASSLTSSNQPQHF
d_gene: .
v_gene: TRBV18
j_gene: TRBJ1-5
abundance: few

CDR3nt: TGTGCCAGCGGGACGGCAAACTCTGGGGCCAACGTCCTGACTTTC
CDR3aa: CASGTANSGANVLTF
d_gene: .
v_gene: TRBV19
j_gene: TRBJ2-6
abundance: .

CDR3nt: TGCGCCAGCAGCTTGGCAAACACTGAAGCTTTCTTT
CDR3aa: CASSLANTEAFF
d_gene: .
v_gene: TRBV5-1
j_gene: TRBJ1-1
abundance: .

CDR3nt: TGCGCCAGCAGCTTGGGACAGGGGGATTACAATGAGCAGTTCTTC
CDR3aa: CASSLGQGDYNEQFF
d_gene: TRBD1
v_gene: TRBV5-1
j_gene: TRBJ2-1
abundance: .